These T cell receptor beta chains were read from a single sample in a study of T-cell memory formation after mild COVID-19. TCRdb ran MiXCR on the 5' RACE reads and lists one entry per CDR3 protein. The sample records nearly 110,000 distinct CDR3 sequences, more than 15% being singletons. Sequencing was performed on PBMCs or a T cell subset sorted from them (not recorded which). The receptors were gathered from an adult woman who had mild COVID-19 (a few samples of this study predate the infection). Cell type and time point are not known. CDR3s include the opening cysteine and the closing phenylalanine or tryptophan. The order of the fields is D gene, clone size, J gene, V gene, CDR3 protein, CDR3 DNA. D genes are given only for firm matches. Clone size is stated in some rows and not others, as once, few, many or a class when expanded.

D gene: .; clone size: many; J gene: TRBJ2-7; V gene: TRBV29-1; CDR3 protein: CSVERTGEQYF; CDR3 DNA: TGCAGCGTTGAACGAACAGGCGAGCAGTACTTC
D gene: .; clone size: few; J gene: TRBJ1-1; V gene: TRBV29-1; CDR3 protein: CSVESGTNTEAFF; CDR3 DNA: TGCAGCGTTGAGTCTGGGACGAACACTGAAGCTTTCTTT
D gene: .; clone size: few; J gene: TRBJ2-1; V gene: TRBV6-5; CDR3 protein: CASSYEGRGDEQFF; CDR3 DNA: TGTGCCAGCAGTTATGAGGGGCGAGGAGATGAGCAGTTCTTC
D gene: .; clone size: few; J gene: TRBJ1-1; V gene: TRBV4-1; CDR3 protein: CASSQARGPNGEAFF; CDR3 DNA: TGCGCCAGCAGCCAAGCGCGGGGGCCTAACGGTGAAGCTTTCTTT
D gene: .; clone size: .; J gene: TRBJ1-5; V gene: TRBV6-4; CDR3 protein: CASSDSRGVGNQPQHF; CDR3 DNA: TGTGCCAGCAGTGACTCAAGGGGTGTGGGCAATCAGCCCCAGCATTTT
D gene: TRBD2; clone size: .; J gene: TRBJ2-1; V gene: TRBV6-2/TRBV6-3; CDR3 protein: CASSPGSGLGGNEQFF; CDR3 DNA: TGTGCCAGCAGTCCGGGCTCGGGACTAGGTGGGAATGAGCAGTTCTTC
D gene: .; clone size: many; J gene: TRBJ2-1; V gene: TRBV12-3/TRBV12-4; CDR3 protein: CASSSRQVGEQFF; CDR3 DNA: TGTGCCAGCAGTTCCCGACAGGTTGGAGAGCAGTTCTTC
D gene: .; clone size: few; J gene: TRBJ2-7; V gene: TRBV4-1; CDR3 protein: CASSPERGQGHEQYF; CDR3 DNA: TGCGCCAGCAGCCCCGAACGGGGCCAGGGCCACGAGCAGTACTTC
D gene: .; clone size: .; J gene: TRBJ2-3; V gene: TRBV19; CDR3 protein: CASSILRASGDTQYF; CDR3 DNA: TGTGCCAGTAGTATCCTCAGGGCGTCAGGGGATACGCAGTATTTT
D gene: .; clone size: few; J gene: TRBJ2-2; V gene: TRBV7-6; CDR3 protein: CASSLRGGELFF; CDR3 DNA: TGTGCCAGCAGCTTAAGAGGGGGGGAGCTGTTTTTT
D gene: .; clone size: .; J gene: TRBJ1-3; V gene: TRBV5-1; CDR3 protein: CASSWTPGQGNTIYF; CDR3 DNA: TGCGCCAGCAGCTGGACACCGGGACAAGGAAACACCATATATTTT
D gene: TRBD1; clone size: .; J gene: TRBJ2-7; V gene: TRBV29-1; CDR3 protein: CSVTRDRDGAYEQYF; CDR3 DNA: TGCAGCGTTACCCGGGACAGGGATGGAGCCTACGAGCAGTACTTC
D gene: .; clone size: .; J gene: TRBJ2-3; V gene: TRBV4-2; CDR3 protein: CASSQEESRTDTQYF; CDR3 DNA: TGTGCCAGCAGCCAAGAGGAGTCCCGCACAGATACGCAGTATTTT
D gene: TRBD1; clone size: .; J gene: TRBJ1-1; V gene: TRBV7-6; CDR3 protein: CASSSAGTGEFGTEAFF; CDR3 DNA: TGTGCCAGCAGCTCGGCCGGGACAGGGGAATTTGGCACTGAAGCTTTCTTT
D gene: .; clone size: .; J gene: TRBJ1-4; V gene: TRBV6-5; CDR3 protein: CASSYRAGVPSNEKLFF; CDR3 DNA: TGTGCCAGCAGTTATCGGGCAGGGGTCCCCTCTAATGAAAAACTGTTTTTT
D gene: TRBD2; clone size: .; J gene: TRBJ2-3; V gene: TRBV24-1; CDR3 protein: CATGAASGRSTDTQYF; CDR3 DNA: TGTGCCACGGGGGCCGCTAGCGGGAGAAGCACAGATACGCAGTATTTT
D gene: .; clone size: many; J gene: TRBJ2-3; V gene: TRBV6-6; CDR3 protein: CASSDPRGVHTQYF; CDR3 DNA: TGTGCCAGCAGTGACCCGCGGGGTGTACATACGCAGTATTTT
D gene: .; clone size: few; J gene: TRBJ2-7; V gene: TRBV4-1; CDR3 protein: CASSLSSAYEQYF; CDR3 DNA: TGCGCCAGCAGCCTGTCTAGCGCGTACGAGCAGTACTTC
D gene: .; clone size: few; J gene: TRBJ2-7; V gene: TRBV11-2; CDR3 protein: CASSPPRVYEQYF; CDR3 DNA: TGTGCCAGCAGCCCCCCCCGCGTCTACGAGCAGTACTTC
D gene: .; clone size: .; J gene: TRBJ1-2; V gene: TRBV20-1; CDR3 protein: CSARDQTGSGYTF; CDR3 DNA: TGCAGTGCTAGAGATCAAACAGGGAGTGGCTACACCTTC
D gene: .; clone size: few; J gene: TRBJ2-7; V gene: TRBV7-6; CDR3 protein: CASSPYSPASDEQYF; CDR3 DNA: TGTGCCAGCAGCCCCTACTCGCCCGCGTCCGACGAGCAGTACTTC
D gene: TRBD2; clone size: few; J gene: TRBJ2-1; V gene: TRBV20-1; CDR3 protein: CSASPRDLAGVLNEQFF; CDR3 DNA: TGCAGTGCTAGCCCGAGGGACCTAGCGGGAGTTTTAAATGAGCAGTTCTTC
D gene: .; clone size: .; J gene: TRBJ2-1; V gene: TRBV29-1; CDR3 protein: CSAPSGPNEQFF; CDR3 DNA: TGCAGCGCCCCGTCAGGGCCCAATGAGCAGTTCTTC
D gene: TRBD1; clone size: few; J gene: TRBJ1-1; V gene: TRBV12-3/TRBV12-4; CDR3 protein: CASRIGQGAEAFF; CDR3 DNA: TGTGCCAGCAGAATCGGACAGGGGGCTGAAGCTTTCTTT
D gene: .; clone size: .; J gene: TRBJ2-1; V gene: TRBV7-7; CDR3 protein: CASSPRGGDHTWNYNEQFF; CDR3 DNA: TGTGCTAGCAGCCCACGGGGTGGGGACCACACTTGGAACTACAATGAGCAGTTCTTC
D gene: .; clone size: .; J gene: TRBJ2-3; V gene: TRBV7-6; CDR3 protein: CASSLAPYGKISSTDTQYF; CDR3 DNA: TGTGCCAGCAGCTTAGCGCCGTATGGGAAGATATCTAGCACAGATACGCAGTATTTT
D gene: .; clone size: .; J gene: TRBJ2-7; V gene: TRBV19; CDR3 protein: CASSILAETGSSYEQYF; CDR3 DNA: TGTGCCAGTAGTATATTGGCCGAGACGGGGAGCTCCTACGAGCAGTACTTC
D gene: .; clone size: many; J gene: TRBJ2-7; V gene: TRBV12-3/TRBV12-4; CDR3 protein: CASSLQTRYEQYF; CDR3 DNA: TGTGCCAGCAGTTTACAGACGCGCTACGAGCAGTACTTC
D gene: TRBD1; clone size: .; J gene: TRBJ1-3; V gene: TRBV12-3/TRBV12-4; CDR3 protein: CASSLDREPGNTIYF; CDR3 DNA: TGTGCCAGCAGCCTCGACAGGGAGCCTGGAAACACCATATATTTT
D gene: .; clone size: .; J gene: TRBJ2-7; V gene: TRBV4-3; CDR3 protein: CASSQDSVGGYEQYF; CDR3 DNA: TGCGCCAGCAGCCAAGATTCGGTAGGGGGCTACGAGCAGTACTTC
D gene: TRBD2; clone size: many; J gene: TRBJ2-5; V gene: TRBV7-9; CDR3 protein: CASSLMASGTEETQYF; CDR3 DNA: TGTGCCAGCAGCTTAATGGCTAGCGGGACAGAAGAGACCCAGTACTTC
D gene: TRBD2; clone size: few; J gene: TRBJ2-3; V gene: TRBV9; CDR3 protein: CASSVGLAGTDTQYF; CDR3 DNA: TGTGCCAGCAGCGTAGGACTAGCGGGCACAGATACGCAGTATTTT
D gene: TRBD1; clone size: .; J gene: TRBJ2-1; V gene: TRBV15; CDR3 protein: CATSRVPFDRGVGNEQFF; CDR3 DNA: TGTGCCACCAGCAGAGTCCCCTTCGACAGGGGGGTGGGCAATGAGCAGTTCTTC
D gene: TRBD2; clone size: many; J gene: TRBJ2-1; V gene: TRBV27; CDR3 protein: CASSLLVAGSYNEQFF; CDR3 DNA: TGTGCCAGCAGTTTATTGGTAGCGGGGTCATACAATGAGCAGTTCTTC
D gene: .; clone size: .; J gene: TRBJ2-1; V gene: TRBV4-3; CDR3 protein: CASSQASDYSYNEQFF; CDR3 DNA: TGCGCCAGCAGCCAAGCGTCAGACTATTCCTACAATGAGCAGTTCTTC
D gene: TRBD1; clone size: few; J gene: TRBJ2-7; V gene: TRBV12-3/TRBV12-4; CDR3 protein: CASSPPTPRTGDIYEQYF; CDR3 DNA: TGTGCCAGCAGTCCGCCAACCCCGCGGACAGGGGACATATACGAGCAGTACTTC
D gene: .; clone size: few; J gene: TRBJ2-1; V gene: TRBV24-1; CDR3 protein: CATSDLLRGNEQFF; CDR3 DNA: TGTGCCACCAGTGATTTGCTACGGGGCAATGAGCAGTTCTTC
D gene: .; clone size: .; J gene: TRBJ1-1; V gene: TRBV30; CDR3 protein: CAWGQGYTEAFF; CDR3 DNA: TGTGCCTGGGGGCAGGGATACACTGAAGCTTTCTTT
D gene: TRBD2; clone size: few; J gene: TRBJ2-3; V gene: TRBV4-1; CDR3 protein: CASSQGLGGVKDTQYF; CDR3 DNA: TGCGCCAGCAGCCAAGGACTTGGGGGGGTCAAGGATACGCAGTATTTT
D gene: .; clone size: few; J gene: TRBJ2-5; V gene: TRBV27; CDR3 protein: CASSSRGPGTGTQYF; CDR3 DNA: TGTGCCAGCAGTTCCAGGGGCCCCGGAACCGGGACCCAGTACTTC
D gene: .; clone size: .; J gene: TRBJ2-1; V gene: TRBV7-6; CDR3 protein: CASSLAAYSIYNEQFF; CDR3 DNA: TGTGCCAGCAGCTTAGCGGCCTACTCAATCTACAATGAGCAGTTCTTC
D gene: TRBD1; clone size: .; J gene: TRBJ1-1; V gene: TRBV5-6; CDR3 protein: CASSLADLGQGTAEAFF; CDR3 DNA: TGTGCCAGCAGCTTGGCCGATTTGGGACAGGGGACGGCTGAAGCTTTCTTT
D gene: TRBD1; clone size: .; J gene: TRBJ2-2; V gene: TRBV5-5; CDR3 protein: CASRSNQGAFTGELFF; CDR3 DNA: TGTGCCAGCAGATCTAATCAGGGGGCGTTCACCGGGGAGCTGTTTTTT
D gene: TRBD1; clone size: few; J gene: TRBJ1-2; V gene: TRBV11-2; CDR3 protein: CASSLDTGTGNYGYTF; CDR3 DNA: TGTGCCAGCAGCTTAGATACCGGGACAGGCAACTATGGCTACACCTTC
D gene: TRBD2; clone size: few; J gene: TRBJ2-5; V gene: TRBV7-9; CDR3 protein: CASSQPWTSGTQYF; CDR3 DNA: TGTGCCAGCAGCCAACCGTGGACTAGCGGGACCCAGTACTTC
D gene: .; clone size: few; J gene: TRBJ1-1; V gene: TRBV5-4; CDR3 protein: CASTIGGWDINTEAFF; CDR3 DNA: TGTGCCAGCACCATTGGGGGCTGGGACATTAACACTGAAGCTTTCTTT
D gene: .; clone size: .; J gene: TRBJ2-3; V gene: TRBV9; CDR3 protein: CASSVGGPRVTDTQYF; CDR3 DNA: TGTGCCAGCAGCGTAGGCGGCCCTAGGGTGACAGATACGCAGTATTTT
D gene: .; clone size: few; J gene: TRBJ1-1; V gene: TRBV5-1; CDR3 protein: CASSLVGGHEAFF; CDR3 DNA: TGCGCCAGCAGCTTGGTCGGGGGTCATGAAGCTTTCTTT
D gene: .; clone size: few; J gene: TRBJ2-1; V gene: TRBV4-3; CDR3 protein: CASSQDTAYRNEQFF; CDR3 DNA: TGCGCCAGCAGCCAAGATACCGCATATCGCAATGAGCAGTTCTTC
D gene: TRBD1; clone size: .; J gene: TRBJ2-7; V gene: TRBV11-2; CDR3 protein: CASSHGQGLLPTSYEQYF; CDR3 DNA: TGTGCCAGCAGCCATGGACAGGGACTCCTTCCCACCTCCTACGAGCAGTACTTC
D gene: TRBD2; clone size: .; J gene: TRBJ2-1; V gene: TRBV5-1; CDR3 protein: CASSLELAFEQFF; CDR3 DNA: TGCGCCAGCAGCTTGGAACTAGCGTTTGAGCAGTTCTTC
D gene: TRBD1; clone size: .; J gene: TRBJ2-7; V gene: TRBV14; CDR3 protein: CASSPGQGATSYEQYF; CDR3 DNA: TGTGCCAGCAGCCCGGGACAGGGGGCGACTAGCTACGAGCAGTACTTC
D gene: .; clone size: few; J gene: TRBJ2-3; V gene: TRBV5-1; CDR3 protein: CASSPSPGGSVSPSLDTQYF; CDR3 DNA: TGCGCCAGCAGCCCCTCCCCCGGCGGGTCAGTATCCCCCTCTTTGGATACGCAGTATTTT
D gene: TRBD1; clone size: many; J gene: TRBJ1-2; V gene: TRBV6-5; CDR3 protein: CASSYGTGGYTF; CDR3 DNA: TGTGCCAGCAGTTACGGGACAGGAGGCTACACCTTC
D gene: .; clone size: .; J gene: TRBJ2-7; V gene: TRBV7-6; CDR3 protein: CASSLEVRGKQYF; CDR3 DNA: TGTGCCAGCAGCTTAGAGGTCAGGGGAAAGCAGTACTTC
D gene: .; clone size: .; J gene: TRBJ1-5; V gene: TRBV28; CDR3 protein: CASSRGSGAGQPQHF; CDR3 DNA: TGTGCCAGCAGCCGAGGTTCGGGGGCAGGGCAGCCCCAGCATTTT
D gene: TRBD2; clone size: few; J gene: TRBJ2-1; V gene: TRBV5-6; CDR3 protein: CASSFSLAGDPPYNEQFF; CDR3 DNA: TGTGCCAGCAGCTTTAGTCTAGCGGGGGATCCGCCCTACAATGAGCAGTTCTTC